This paragraph covers one TCR beta chain sequence. What it binds is not known. Each CDR3 protein gets one entry after TCRdb re-called the 5' RACE reads with MiXCR. In the table there are hundreds of thousands of distinct CDR3 sequences, around 10% of which are singletons. The data were obtained in a study of T cells after yellow fever vaccination. Findings of the study overall: CD4 and CD8 compartments shared a small share of clonotypes.

The germline V gene has CDR1 LGHNA and CDR2 YSLEER. This CDR3 has 17 amino acids. The ends were cut back, 1 base at V and 0 bases at J, with 13 bases in the middle. The rearrangement uses TRBV4-3 and TRBJ2-4; no clear D. This TCR was sampled from a man aged 18 to 30 who received the YFV17D yellow fever vaccine. Here the sequenced sample was PBMCs, taken on the day of the first yellow fever vaccination. The CDR3 region is CASSQGRPTLAKNIQYF. The CDR3 nucleotides are TGCGCCAGCAGCCAAGGACGGCCTACTCTAGCCAAAAACATTCAGTACTTC.